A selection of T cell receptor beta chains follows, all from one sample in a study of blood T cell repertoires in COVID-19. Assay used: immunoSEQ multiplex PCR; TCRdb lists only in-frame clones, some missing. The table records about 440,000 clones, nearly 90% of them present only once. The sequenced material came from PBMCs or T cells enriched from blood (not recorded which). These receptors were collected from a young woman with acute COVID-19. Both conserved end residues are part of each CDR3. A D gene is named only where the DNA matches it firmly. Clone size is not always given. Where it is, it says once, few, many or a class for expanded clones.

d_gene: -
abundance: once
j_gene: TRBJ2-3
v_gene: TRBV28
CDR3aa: CASSLDGAPTDTQYF
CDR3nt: TGTGCCAGCAGTTTAGACGGAGCCCCCACAGATACGCAGTATTTT

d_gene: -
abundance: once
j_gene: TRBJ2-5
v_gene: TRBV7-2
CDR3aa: CASSLSRDNQETQYF
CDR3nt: TGTGCCAGCAGCTTATCCCGGGACAACCAAGAGACCCAGTACTTC

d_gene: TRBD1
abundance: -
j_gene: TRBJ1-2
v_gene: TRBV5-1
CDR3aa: CASWDRKSYGYTF
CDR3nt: TGCGCCAGCTGGGACAGGAAGAGTTATGGCTACACCTTC

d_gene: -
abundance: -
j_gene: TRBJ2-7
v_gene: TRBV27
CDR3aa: CASSPLTPWDEQYF
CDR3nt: TGTGCCAGCAGTCCCCTGACACCCTGGGACGAGCAGTACTTC

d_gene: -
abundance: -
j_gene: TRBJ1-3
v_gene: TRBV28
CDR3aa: CASSLPTGIGNTIYF
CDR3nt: TGTGCCAGCAGCCTACCGACAGGAATTGGAAACACCATATATTTT

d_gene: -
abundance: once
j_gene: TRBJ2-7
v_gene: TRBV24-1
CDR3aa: CANKPGSLPYEQYF
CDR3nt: TGTGCCAACAAACCGGGATCCTTACCTTACGAGCAGTACTTC

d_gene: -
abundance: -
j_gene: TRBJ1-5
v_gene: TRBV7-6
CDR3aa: CASSLTSGVNQPQHF
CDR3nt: TGTGCCAGCAGCTTAACGTCAGGGGTGAATCAGCCCCAGCATTTT

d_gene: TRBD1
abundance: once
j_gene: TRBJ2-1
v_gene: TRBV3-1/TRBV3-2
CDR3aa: CASSQGGGLRGTGGSPRQFF
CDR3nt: TGTGCCAGCAGCCAAGGCGGGGGGTTGCGCGGGACAGGGGGCTCCCCCCGGCAGTTCTTC

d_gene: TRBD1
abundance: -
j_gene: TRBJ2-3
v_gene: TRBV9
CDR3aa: CASSVGGTGADTQYF
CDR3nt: TGTGCCAGCAGCGTAGGAGGGACAGGGGCAGATACGCAGTATTTT

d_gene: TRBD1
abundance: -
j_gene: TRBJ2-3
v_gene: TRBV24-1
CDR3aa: CATSDPGTGGTQYF
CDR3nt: TGTGCCACCAGTGATCCCGGGACAGGGGGCACGCAGTATTTT

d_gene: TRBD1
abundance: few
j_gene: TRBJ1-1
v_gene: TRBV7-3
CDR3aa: CASSYGQGAVEAFF
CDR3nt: TGTGCCAGCAGCTACGGACAGGGGGCTGTAGAAGCTTTCTTT

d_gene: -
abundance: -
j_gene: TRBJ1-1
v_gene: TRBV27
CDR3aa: CASSKKDSRMANTEAFF
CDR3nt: TGTGCCAGCAGTAAAAAGGACAGTCGAATGGCGAACACTGAAGCTTTCTTT

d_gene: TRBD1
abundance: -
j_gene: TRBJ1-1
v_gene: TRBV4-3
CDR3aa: CASSQIGQGAAFF
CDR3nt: TGCGCCAGCAGCCAAATTGGACAGGGGGCGGCTTTCTTT

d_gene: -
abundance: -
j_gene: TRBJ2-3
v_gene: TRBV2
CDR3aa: CASSEGASITDTQYF
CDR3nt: TGTGCCAGCAGTGAAGGCGCGTCTATCACAGATACGCAGTATTTT

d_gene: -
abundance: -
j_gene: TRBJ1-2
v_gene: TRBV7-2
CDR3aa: CASSSTRGSGEGYTF
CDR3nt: TGTGCCAGCAGCTCCACCCGGGGGAGCGGAGAGGGCTACACCTTC

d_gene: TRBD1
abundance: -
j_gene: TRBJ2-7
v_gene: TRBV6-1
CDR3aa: CASSEQVGTGPYEQYF
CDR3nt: TGTGCCAGCAGTGAACAGGTAGGGACAGGGCCCTACGAGCAGTACTTC

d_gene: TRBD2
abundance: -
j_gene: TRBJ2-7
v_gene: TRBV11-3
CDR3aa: CASSLGGRAHDEQYF
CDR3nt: TGTGCCAGCAGCTTAGGCGGGAGGGCCCATGACGAGCAGTACTTC

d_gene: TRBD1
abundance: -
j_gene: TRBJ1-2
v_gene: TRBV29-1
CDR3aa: CSVERDSLNYGYTF
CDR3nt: TGCAGCGTTGAAAGGGACAGCCTTAACTATGGCTACACCTTC

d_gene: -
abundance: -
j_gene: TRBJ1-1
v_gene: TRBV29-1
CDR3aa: CSVDYGAFF
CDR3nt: TGCAGCGTTGACTACGGGGCTTTCTTT

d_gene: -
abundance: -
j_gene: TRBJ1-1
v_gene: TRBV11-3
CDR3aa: CASSLDSYTEAFF
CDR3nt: TGTGCCAGCAGCCTTGACAGCTACACTGAAGCTTTCTTT

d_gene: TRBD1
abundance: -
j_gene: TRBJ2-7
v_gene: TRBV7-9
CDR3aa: CASSPGQGSLEQYF
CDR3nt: TGTGCCAGCAGCCCGGGACAGGGATCCCTCGAGCAGTACTTC

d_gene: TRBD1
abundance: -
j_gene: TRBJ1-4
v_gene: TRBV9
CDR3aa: CASSRDRANEKLFF
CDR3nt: TGTGCCAGCAGCCGGGACAGGGCTAATGAAAAACTGTTTTTT

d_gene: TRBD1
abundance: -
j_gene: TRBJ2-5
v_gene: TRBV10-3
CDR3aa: CATGTGGLGETQYF
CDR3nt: TGTGCCACCGGGACAGGGGGCTTGGGCGAGACCCAGTACTTC

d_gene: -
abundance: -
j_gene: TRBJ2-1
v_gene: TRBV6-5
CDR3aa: CASLQGRSYNEQFF
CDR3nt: TGTGCCAGCTTACAGGGTCGCTCCTACAATGAGCAGTTCTTC

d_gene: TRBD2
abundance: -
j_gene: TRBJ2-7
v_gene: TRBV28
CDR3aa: CASSFRLAGGSYEQYF
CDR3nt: TGTGCCAGCAGTTTTCGACTAGCGGGAGGCTCCTACGAGCAGTACTTC

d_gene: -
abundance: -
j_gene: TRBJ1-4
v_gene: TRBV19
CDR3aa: CASSIATNEKLFF
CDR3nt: TGTGCCAGTAGTATAGCGACTAATGAAAAACTGTTTTTT

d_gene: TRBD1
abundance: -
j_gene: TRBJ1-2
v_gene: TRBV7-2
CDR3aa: CASSLVGTGNYGYTF
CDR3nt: TGTGCCAGCAGCTTAGTAGGGACAGGGAACTATGGCTACACCTTC

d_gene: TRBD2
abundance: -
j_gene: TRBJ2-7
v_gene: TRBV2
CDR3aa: CASSELSGGPYEQYF
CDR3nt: TGTGCCAGCAGTGAACTTAGCGGGGGCCCCTACGAGCAGTACTTC